Listed below are T cell receptor beta chains from one sample, sequenced in a study of T-cell reconstitution after alpha-beta-depleted transplantation in children. Each CDR3 protein gets one entry after TCRdb re-called the PCR reads with MiXCR. The sample consists of 90,000 to 100,000 distinct CDR3 sequences, about 22% of them appearing once. The specimen was PBMCs, collected before TCRalphabeta/CD19-depleted stem cell transplant. The receptors stem from a boy aged 2 to 10 with acute lymphoblastic leukemia, due to receive a stem cell transplant. The CDR3 runs from the conserved cysteine through the conserved F or W. Each record gives: V gene, J gene, clone size, CDR3 length, D gene, CDR3 DNA, CDR3 protein. The D gene is left open where the match is weak. Some rows have no size entry. The others give once, few or many, or a class for an expanded clone.

V gene: TRBV21-1
J gene: TRBJ2-4
clone size: -
CDR3 length: 10
D gene: -
CDR3 DNA: TGTGCCAGCAGCAAACACATTCAGTACTTC
CDR3 protein: CASSKHIQYF

V gene: TRBV27
J gene: TRBJ2-7
clone size: -
CDR3 length: 16
D gene: -
CDR3 DNA: TGTGCCAGCAGTTTAGCCCCGCTAGCTGGCGGGTACGAGCAGTACTTC
CDR3 protein: CASSLAPLAGGYEQYF

V gene: TRBV7-3
J gene: TRBJ2-6
clone size: few
CDR3 length: 15
D gene: -
CDR3 DNA: TGTGCCAGCAGCCAAGGAGGGGCTGGGGCCAACGTCCTGACTTTC
CDR3 protein: CASSQGGAGANVLTF

V gene: TRBV3-1
J gene: TRBJ1-5
clone size: few
CDR3 length: 14
D gene: -
CDR3 DNA: TGTGCCAGCAGCCAAGATATCAGCAATCAGCCCCAGCATTTT
CDR3 protein: CASSQDISNQPQHF

V gene: TRBV28
J gene: TRBJ2-7
clone size: -
CDR3 length: 15
D gene: -
CDR3 DNA: TGTGCCAGCACCCCTGGGGAGGCCCCTCCCTACGAGCAGTACTTC
CDR3 protein: CASTPGEAPPYEQYF

V gene: TRBV12-3/TRBV12-4
J gene: TRBJ2-1
clone size: -
CDR3 length: 15
D gene: -
CDR3 DNA: TGTGCCAGCAGCCGCAGAGATACGCTTGGGGATGAGCAGTTCTTC
CDR3 protein: CASSRRDTLGDEQFF

V gene: TRBV6-1
J gene: TRBJ1-2
clone size: -
CDR3 length: 14
D gene: -
CDR3 DNA: TGTGCCAGCAGCAGGGGCCGAACTAACTATGGCTACACCTTC
CDR3 protein: CASSRGRTNYGYTF

V gene: TRBV7-6
J gene: TRBJ2-7
clone size: many
CDR3 length: 16
D gene: -
CDR3 DNA: TGTGCCAGCAGCTTAGCGCATGAGACAGGTTACTACGAGCAGTACTTC
CDR3 protein: CASSLAHETGYYEQYF

V gene: TRBV3-1
J gene: TRBJ2-1
clone size: many
CDR3 length: 14
D gene: TRBD2
CDR3 DNA: TGTGCCAGCAGCCACGGACTAGCGGAGGATGAGCAGTTCTTC
CDR3 protein: CASSHGLAEDEQFF

V gene: TRBV11-2
J gene: TRBJ2-5
clone size: -
CDR3 length: 15
D gene: -
CDR3 DNA: TGTGCCAGCAGCTTGTCGACAGGCCCACAAGAGACCCAGTACTTC
CDR3 protein: CASSLSTGPQETQYF

V gene: TRBV5-1
J gene: TRBJ2-1
clone size: few
CDR3 length: 17
D gene: TRBD2
CDR3 DNA: TGCGCCAGCAGCTTGTTTGCTAGCGGAGGGGCGGACAATGAGCAGTTCTTC
CDR3 protein: CASSLFASGGADNEQFF

V gene: TRBV10-3
J gene: TRBJ2-5
clone size: few
CDR3 length: 13
D gene: -
CDR3 DNA: TGTGCCATCAGTACGGGGACTCCGGAGACCCAGTACTTC
CDR3 protein: CAISTGTPETQYF

V gene: TRBV7-2
J gene: TRBJ2-3
clone size: -
CDR3 length: 12
D gene: -
CDR3 DNA: TGTGCCGTAAACGTGGGCACAGATACGCAGTATTTT
CDR3 protein: CAVNVGTDTQYF

V gene: TRBV28
J gene: TRBJ1-1
clone size: -
CDR3 length: 14
D gene: -
CDR3 DNA: TGTGCCAGCAGTCGAGGTCGAGGGGGGCGACGAGCTTTCTTT
CDR3 protein: CASSRGRGGRRAFF

V gene: TRBV9
J gene: TRBJ2-7
clone size: few
CDR3 length: 10
D gene: -
CDR3 DNA: TGTGCCAGCAGCTTCCACGAGCAGTACTTC
CDR3 protein: CASSFHEQYF

V gene: TRBV28
J gene: TRBJ1-1
clone size: -
CDR3 length: 14
D gene: TRBD1
CDR3 DNA: TGTGCCAGCCGTACAGGGGGCATGAACACTGAAGCTTTCTTT
CDR3 protein: CASRTGGMNTEAFF

V gene: TRBV3-1
J gene: TRBJ2-2
clone size: few
CDR3 length: 17
D gene: -
CDR3 DNA: TGTGCCAGCAGCCAAGTAAGCGGAGGGGCATGGACCGGGGAGCTGTTTTTT
CDR3 protein: CASSQVSGGAWTGELFF

V gene: TRBV20-1
J gene: TRBJ2-3
clone size: -
CDR3 length: 14
D gene: -
CDR3 DNA: TGCAGTGCTAGACTGGACTCAAACACAGATACGCAGTATTTT
CDR3 protein: CSARLDSNTDTQYF

V gene: TRBV15
J gene: TRBJ2-5
clone size: -
CDR3 length: 15
D gene: TRBD2
CDR3 DNA: TGTGCCACCAGCAGGGAGGGACTAGCCCAAGAGACCCAGTACTTC
CDR3 protein: CATSREGLAQETQYF

V gene: TRBV19
J gene: TRBJ1-4
clone size: -
CDR3 length: 14
D gene: -
CDR3 DNA: TGTGCCAGTAGTATAAATGATTTACCTGAAAAACTGTTTTTT
CDR3 protein: CASSINDLPEKLFF

V gene: TRBV5-5
J gene: TRBJ2-2
clone size: few
CDR3 length: 15
D gene: TRBD1
CDR3 DNA: TGTGCCAGCAGCTTAATGACAGGGGGAACCGGGGAGCTGTTTTTT
CDR3 protein: CASSLMTGGTGELFF

V gene: TRBV28
J gene: TRBJ2-1
clone size: -
CDR3 length: 15
D gene: TRBD2
CDR3 DNA: TGTGCCAGCAGTTTGACCGCGGAGGGGCGGGAGGGGCAGTTCTTC
CDR3 protein: CASSLTAEGREGQFF

V gene: TRBV10-3
J gene: TRBJ2-7
clone size: -
CDR3 length: 15
D gene: TRBD1
CDR3 DNA: TGTGCCATCAGTGACTTTAGGGACAGGGGGTACGAGCAGTACTTC
CDR3 protein: CAISDFRDRGYEQYF

V gene: TRBV29-1
J gene: TRBJ2-7
clone size: few
CDR3 length: 12
D gene: -
CDR3 DNA: TGCAGCGTAGTAACAGGCTCCTACGAGCAGTACTTC
CDR3 protein: CSVVTGSYEQYF

V gene: TRBV7-2
J gene: TRBJ2-7
clone size: few
CDR3 length: 14
D gene: -
CDR3 DNA: TGTGCCAGCAGCTTAGCGGGAGGTACCTACGAGCAGTACTTC
CDR3 protein: CASSLAGGTYEQYF

V gene: TRBV29-1
J gene: TRBJ2-1
clone size: many
CDR3 length: 13
D gene: -
CDR3 DNA: TGCAGCGCGGCCCACCTAAGAGACAATGAGCAGTTCTTC
CDR3 protein: CSAAHLRDNEQFF

V gene: TRBV4-3
J gene: TRBJ2-1
clone size: many
CDR3 length: 15
D gene: -
CDR3 DNA: TGCGCCAGCAGCACCCTCGGGCTGAGGCGCAATGAGCAGTTCTTC
CDR3 protein: CASSTLGLRRNEQFF

V gene: TRBV7-3
J gene: TRBJ2-5
clone size: few
CDR3 length: 16
D gene: -
CDR3 DNA: TGTGCCAGCAGCGCCCGGAGCGGAGGGGCCGGAGAGACCCAGTACTTC
CDR3 protein: CASSARSGGAGETQYF

V gene: TRBV7-2
J gene: TRBJ2-1
clone size: -
CDR3 length: 17
D gene: TRBD2
CDR3 DNA: TGTGCCAGCGGCTATAGGACTAGCGGAACCTCCTACAATGAGCAGTTCTTC
CDR3 protein: CASGYRTSGTSYNEQFF

V gene: TRBV28
J gene: TRBJ1-6
clone size: -
CDR3 length: 15
D gene: -
CDR3 DNA: TGTGCCAGCAGTTTTCAGGCCACCTATAATTCACCCCTCCACTTT
CDR3 protein: CASSFQATYNSPLHF

V gene: TRBV7-8
J gene: TRBJ1-2
clone size: few
CDR3 length: 18
D gene: -
CDR3 DNA: TGTGCCAGCAGCCCGGACAATGGGCCTGATATTTTGCACTATGGCTACACCTTC
CDR3 protein: CASSPDNGPDILHYGYTF

V gene: TRBV28
J gene: TRBJ1-5
clone size: few
CDR3 length: 14
D gene: -
CDR3 DNA: TGTGCCAGCAGTTCTAGGGGCGGAGGTCAGCCCCAGCATTTT
CDR3 protein: CASSSRGGGQPQHF

V gene: TRBV29-1
J gene: TRBJ2-3
clone size: many
CDR3 length: 12
D gene: -
CDR3 DNA: TGCAGCGTTGCTGCGGACACAGATACGCAGTATTTT
CDR3 protein: CSVAADTDTQYF

V gene: TRBV5-6
J gene: TRBJ2-7
clone size: many
CDR3 length: 15
D gene: -
CDR3 DNA: TGTGCCAGCAGCTTGGGGGGAGGGGGCAAATACGAGCAGTACTTC
CDR3 protein: CASSLGGGGKYEQYF

V gene: TRBV4-1
J gene: TRBJ2-5
clone size: many
CDR3 length: 14
D gene: -
CDR3 DNA: TGCGCCAGCAGTACCCACGGGAGTGAAGAGACCCAGTACTTC
CDR3 protein: CASSTHGSEETQYF

V gene: TRBV5-1
J gene: TRBJ2-3
clone size: many
CDR3 length: 13
D gene: -
CDR3 DNA: TGCGCCAGCAGCTTGGGGGAGACAGATACGCAGTATTTT
CDR3 protein: CASSLGETDTQYF